This TCR beta chain was captured by sequencing in a study of shared clonotypes between healthy human individuals. Trimming pared 5 bases from V and 6 bases from J, leaving 17 bases between. CDR1 is MNHNY and CDR2 is SVGAGI in the germline V gene (reference sequence). The CDR3 is 14 amino acids. The assay was immunoSEQ multiplex PCR, and TCRdb's table has in-frame clones only and misses some. The repertoire holds over 1.4 million clones, with roughly 96% as singletons. Study donors comprised healthy, HIV-negative adults devoid of recent acute infection or vaccination. The rearrangement uses TRBV6-6 and TRBJ2-7; D is perhaps TRBD1 (5 bases). The sequence was obtained from a man aged 25-40 years in good health. The sample consisted of naive CD4+ T cells sorted from blood. Stated subset: CD45RA+ positively selected. CDR3 sequence reads: CASSHDSLGSEQYF. CDR3 coding DNA: TGTGCCAGCAGTCACGACAGTTTGGGATCCGAGCAGTACTTC.